The 23 T cell receptor beta chains reported below all come from one sample, sequenced in a study of T cell repertoires in cytomegalovirus infection. MiXCR, applied by TCRdb to the reads, yields one record per CDR3 protein. The sample lists around 270,000 distinct CDR3 sequences, 9.1% occurring once. The sample comprised PBMCs. All receptors come from a human donor in good health (CMV status not recorded). Some clones in this sample may be carry-over from other donors' samples.

The V call is TRBV20-1, the J call TRBJ1-2; D call uncertain. CDR3 size: 13 residues. The germline V and J ends were trimmed by 3 bases and 3 bases, with 11 bases remaining between them. Germline CDR1 and CDR2: DFQATT and SNEGSKA (reference sequence). The CDR3 DNA is TGCAGTGCTAGTAGCAGGAACCACTATGGCTACACCTTC. Its protein product is CSASSRNHYGYTF.

This clonotype was seen ten or more times. The chain has TRBV7-2 and TRBJ1-2, with unresolved D. Trimming removed 1 base from V and 4 bases from J, with 7 bases in between. CDR3 length: 13 residues. The V gene's germline CDR1 is SGHTA and CDR2 FQGNSA. DNA of the CDR3: TGTGCCAGCAGCTTAGGAGGAATCTATGGCTACACCTTC. Translated, it gives CASSLGGIYGYTF.

There are many counts of this clonotype. In DNA, the CDR3 is TGTGCCATCTCGGGGTGGGGGGAGACCCAGTACTTC. Translated, it gives CAISGWGETQYF. The chain employs TRBV7-6 and TRBJ2-5; D tentatively reads TRBD1 or TRBD2 (5 bases each). The length of the CDR3 is 12 residues. Germline V lookup: CDR1 SGHVS, CDR2 FNYEAQ. V shed 10 bases and J shed 5 bases, with 14 bases lying between them.

The sample holds many counts of this clonotype. The genes are TRBV12-3 or TRBV12-4 and TRBJ2-3; D gene ambiguous. CDR3 length: 12 amino acids. V was trimmed by 2 bases and J by 3 bases, leaving 3 bases between them. The CDR3 DNA follows: TGTGCCAGCAGTTTACAGACAGATACGCAGTATTTT. Translated: CASSLQTDTQYF.

Written as DNA, the CDR3 is TGTGCCAGTAGTATTGGGACCGAATGGGGGAATGAGCAGTTCTTC. Protein sequence: CASSIGTEWGNEQFF. The chain carries TRBV19 and TRBJ2-1; D is tentatively TRBD1 or TRBD2 (5 bases each). The germline gives CDR1 LNHDA, CDR2 SQIVND (reference sequence). V was shortened by 3 bases and J by 7 bases, with 16 bases between the two germline ends. This CDR3 contains 15 residues.

This clonotype occurred many times. This chain joins TRBV11-3 and TRBJ1-4; no reliable D call. The V and J ends lost 1 base and 0 bases respectively, with 6 bases between them. Germline V gives CDR1 SGHNT, CDR2 YENEEA. The CDR3 runs 15 residues. CDR3 bases: TGTGCCAGCAGCTTAGGTGGGACAACTAATGAAAAACTGTTTTTT. Amino acids: CASSLGGTTNEKLFF. Filled out from reference TRBV11-3 and TRBJ1-4, the complete variable domain reads EAGVVQSPRYKIIEKKQPVAFWCNPISGHNTLYWYLQNLGQGPELLIRYENEEAVDDSQLPKDRFSAERLKGVDSTLKIQPAELGDSAVYLCASSLGGTTNEKLFFGSGTQLSVL.

This clonotype has ten or more counts. This chain joins TRBV7-9 and TRBJ1-1; D is ambiguous. Germline V gene lookup returns CDR1 SEHNR and CDR2 FQNEAQ (reference sequence). V was pared by 1 base and J by 6 bases, with 3 bases between. There are 11 residues in the CDR3. The CDR3 protein is CASSLDAEAFF. The CDR3 region has the DNA TGTGCCAGCAGCTTAGACGCTGAAGCTTTCTTT. The full variable domain, completed using reference TRBV7-9 and TRBJ1-1, is DTGVSQNPRHKITKRGQNVTFRCDPISEHNRLYWYRQTLGQGPEFLTYFQNEAQLEKSRLLSDRFSAERPKGSFSTLEIQRTEQGDSAMYLCASSLDAEAFFGQGTRLTVV.

The V call is TRBV19, the J call TRBJ2-7, with TRBD2 as a possible D gene (7 bases). This CDR3 has 15 amino acids. Trimming cost V 4 bases and J 2 bases, with 15 bases left between them. Germline CDR1 and CDR2: LNHDA and SQIVND (reference sequence). The CDR3 loop is CASSTAGGRTYEQYF. CDR3 nucleotide sequence: TGTGCCAGTAGTACCGCCGGGGGGCGAACCTACGAGCAGTACTTC.

This clonotype was recorded at least ten times. The chain has TRBV7-6 and TRBJ1-1, with TRBD1 matching 7 bases. The length of the CDR3 is 15 residues. CDR1 and CDR2 from the germline V gene are SGHVS and FNYEAQ. Trimming cost V 1 base and J 4 bases; bases outside gene matches: 6. CDR3 amino acids: CASSLGTGFATEAFF. In nucleotides, the CDR3 is TGTGCCAGCAGCTTAGGGACAGGATTCGCCACTGAAGCTTTCTTT. Based on the CDR3 plus reference TRBV7-6 and TRBJ1-1, the full variable domain is GAGVSQSPRYKVTKRGQDVALRCDPISGHVSLYWYRQALGQGPEFLTYFNYEAQQDKSGLPNDRFSAERPEGSISTLTIQRTEQRDSAMYRCASSLGTGFATEAFFGQGTRLTVV.

This clonotype was observed a handful of times. The rearrangement links TRBV6-6 to TRBJ1-1, with D uncertain. The CDR3 consists of 13 residues. V lost 7 bases and J lost 0, with 9 bases in between. Germline CDR1 and CDR2: MNHNY and SVGAGI (reference sequence). CDR3 nucleotides: TGTGCCAGCACTCTGATTATGAACACTGAAGCTTTCTTT. Residues: CASTLIMNTEAFF.

This clonotype was seen many times. The chain employs TRBV19 and TRBJ1-1; 7 bases agree with TRBD1. V lost 8 bases and J lost 4; bases outside the gene matches: 31. The CDR3 totals 21 residues. CDR1 and CDR2 from the germline V gene are LNHDA and SQIVND (reference sequence). CDR3 residues: CASSINPSTHRGILPSTEAFF. The DNA for the CDR3 is TGTGCCAGTTCAATTAATCCGAGTACGCACAGGGGAATCCTTCCTAGCACTGAAGCTTTCTTT.

This clonotype has a count of ten or more. The genes are TRBV6-2 or TRBV6-3 and TRBJ1-1; D remains ambiguous. This CDR3 spans 11 amino acids. Trimming took off 6 bases at V and 5 bases at J, with 7 bases between the two ends. Germline assignment: CDR1 MNHEY and CDR2 SVGEGT. The CDR3 nucleotides are TGTGCCAGCAGCGTATGGACTGAAGCTTTCTTT. Amino acids: CASSVWTEAFF.

This clonotype was picked up many times. This rearrangement joins TRBV27 to TRBJ2-1; D perhaps matches TRBD1 (6 bases). This CDR3 has 13 residues. CDR1 and CDR2 (germline): MNHEY, SMNVEV (reference sequence). Trimming stripped 7 bases from V and 6 bases from J, with 13 bases between. In DNA, the CDR3 is TGTGCCAGCATCGGGGACATCACCAATGAGCAGTTCTTC. Residues: CASIGDITNEQFF.

Many counts were recorded for this clonotype. This rearrangement joins TRBV12-5 to TRBJ1-1; no firm D call. The length of the CDR3 is 13 residues. Looked up from germline, CDR1 is LGHNT and CDR2 is FRNRAP. Between the trimmed V and J ends, which lost 1 base and 1 base, there was a span of 4 bases. Here the CDR3 reads CASGLGRNTEAFF. The CDR3, as DNA: TGTGCTAGTGGTTTGGGACGGAACACTGAAGCTTTCTTT.

Many counts were recorded for this clonotype. The chain is built from TRBV7-2 and TRBJ2-4, with D possibly TRBD1 on 5 matching bases. Germline-derived CDR1 and CDR2 are SGHTA and FQGNSA. V lost 3 bases and J lost 0, with 15 bases in between. The CDR3 runs to 17 residues. The CDR3 DNA reads TGTGCCAGCAGCTTCCGACAGCAACCCTTAGCCAAAAACATTCAGTACTTC. This translates into CASSFRQQPLAKNIQYF.

This sequence joins TRBV7-8 and TRBJ1-5, with TRBD1 as a possible D gene (5 bases). The CDR3 is 13 amino acids. The V gene's germline CDR1 is SGHVS and CDR2 FQNEAQ. The V gene lost 3 bases and the J gene lost 9 bases, with 12 bases spanning the gap. CDR3 sequence reads: CASSFLGAGPQHF. The CDR3 DNA is TGTGCCAGCAGCTTTCTCGGGGCTGGGCCCCAGCATTTT.

This clonotype showed up many times. The chain joins TRBV12-3 or TRBV12-4 to TRBJ2-7; D possibly uses TRBD1 or TRBD2 (5 bases each). The CDR3 runs to 14 residues. V was shortened by 1 base and J by 7 bases, with 14 bases between the two germline ends. The CDR3 region is CASSLVLGVGEQYF. CDR3 nucleotides: TGTGCCAGCAGTTTAGTCTTGGGGGTAGGGGAGCAGTACTTC.

The chain recombines TRBV7-2 with TRBJ1-5, with D tentatively TRBD1 (5 bases). V was pared by 6 bases and J by 6 bases, with 18 bases between. This CDR3 is built from 15 residues. Germline-derived CDR1 and CDR2 are SGHTA and FQGNSA. CDR3 in amino acids: CASSTTREFGQPQHF. Written as DNA, the CDR3 is TGTGCCAGCAGTACGACCAGGGAATTTGGTCAGCCCCAGCATTTT.

In this sample, this clonotype turned up many times. The chain employs TRBV7-2 and TRBJ2-3, with a possible D match to TRBD1 (7 bases). Trimming removed 6 bases from V and 0 bases from J, with 16 bases in between. CDR1 and CDR2 (germline): SGHTA, FQGNSA. This CDR3 region has 16 residues. CDR3 in amino acids: CASSPQGTPSTDTQYF. DNA of the CDR3: TGTGCCAGCAGTCCACAGGGGACTCCTAGCACAGATACGCAGTATTTT.

This clonotype was observed a few times. The rearrangement joins TRBV19 to TRBJ1-1, with D uncertain. The CDR3 is 13 amino acids. V was trimmed by 7 bases and J by 0 bases, leaving 9 bases between them. The germline CDR1 and CDR2 sequences are LNHDA and SQIVND (reference sequence). Here the CDR3 DNA reads TGTGCCAGTACCCCGCGAATGAACACTGAAGCTTTCTTT. Amino acids: CASTPRMNTEAFF.

This chain uses TRBV24-1 with TRBJ1-1; tentatively, D is TRBD1 (5 bases). V lost 6 bases and J 3 bases, leaving 19 bases between the germline ends. Germline V CDR1 and CDR2: KGHDR, SFDVKD. The CDR3 is 16 amino acids. CDR3 nucleotides: TGTGCCACCAGTCCCTCGTCTGGCAGGGTGGACACTGAAGCTTTCTTT. Protein: CATSPSSGRVDTEAFF.

In this sample, this clonotype turned up many times. CDR3 in amino acids: CASSSQGFYGYTF. In nucleotides, the CDR3 is TGTGCCAGCAGTTCCCAGGGATTCTATGGCTACACCTTC. The chain links TRBV28 to TRBJ1-2; a weak D match, TRBD1 (5 bases). Germline V gene data show CDR1 as MDHEN and CDR2 as SYDVKM. The CDR3 sequence is 13 residues long. V lost 4 bases, J lost 4 bases, and 10 bases lay in between.

Comment on this clonotype: This may stem from a read error, because a much larger clone lies one nucleotide away. The chain carries TRBV6-2 or TRBV6-3 and TRBJ2-6; no clear D gene. This CDR3 contains 14 residues. Trimming took 6 bases from V and 0 from J, leaving 6 bases between them. The V gene's germline CDR1 is MNHEY and CDR2 SVGEGT. The CDR3: CASRSGSGANVLTF. The CDR3 region has the DNA TGTGCCAGCAGATCCGGCTCTGGGGCCAACGTCCTGACTTTC.